A single T cell receptor beta chain is shown here with its context. Its antigen is unidentified. This sample was included in a study of OX40 agonist ivuxolimab in advanced cancers. The protocol was immunoSEQ multiplex PCR, while the TCRdb copy is restricted to in-frame clones and leaves out a portion. The table shows 96,000 or so clones, with about four fifths occurring only once. CDR1 and CDR2 (germline): MNHEY, SVGAGI. Trimming took 4 bases from V and 3 from J, leaving 10 bases between them. The length of the CDR3 is 13 residues. The cohort excluded patients with autoimmune disease history or systemic immunosuppression. Findings and limits, study-wide: Some nonresponders also had low normalized T-cell clonal expansion. The specificity for antigen of the expanded peripheral T cells was not determined.

The sample here was CD4+ or CD8+ T cells sorted from blood, taken in a trial of the OX40 agonist ivuxolimab. The TCR was taken from an adult with an advanced solid tumor such as melanoma, head and neck, liver or kidney cancer. The V call is TRBV6-5, the J call TRBJ2-7, with D possibly being TRBD1 (6 bases). The CDR3 region is CASSSGHFYEQYF. The CDR3 coding sequence is TGTGCCAGCAGTTCGGGACATTTCTACGAGCAGTACTTC.